These T cell receptor beta chains were read from a single sample in a study of shared clonotypes between healthy human individuals. Only in-frame clones appear in the TCRdb table, and some are missing; sequencing was by immunoSEQ multiplex PCR. The sample consists of approximately 1,000,000 clones, approximately 80% of them appearing once. The specimen sequenced was memory CD4+ T cells from PBMCs. These receptors all stem from a man younger than 30 in good health. Some clones in this sample may be carry-over from other donors' samples. The CDR3 runs from the conserved cysteine through the conserved F or W. D genes are given only for firm matches. Size tells how often a clone was seen (once, few, many) or the class of an expanded clone, and some rows leave it out.

TGTGCCAGTAGGGACTGGGTAAATCAGCCCCAGCATTTT,CASRDWVNQPQHF,-,TRBV19,-,TRBJ1-5,13
TGCGCCAGCAGCTTTTCTTCGGGACTCACAGATACGCAGTATTTT,CASSFSSGLTDTQYF,-,TRBV5-1,-,TRBJ2-3,15
TGTGCCTGGAGTCCGGACAGCTCCTACGAGCAGTACTTC,CAWSPDSSYEQYF,-,TRBV30,-,TRBJ2-7,13
TGTGCCAGCAGCCTGGGACAGGGAAATGAGCAGTTCTTC,CASSLGQGNEQFF,TRBD1,TRBV7-9,-,TRBJ2-1,13
TGTGCCAGCAGTCAGACAGGGGGAGGCTACACCTTC,CASSQTGGGYTF,TRBD1,TRBV28,-,TRBJ1-2,12
TGTGCCAGCAGTTTACGGCGGGCCGATTATGGCTACACCTTC,CASSLRRADYGYTF,-,TRBV28,few,TRBJ1-2,14
TGTGCCAGCAGTATGCGGACTCCTCCGTACGAGCAGTACTTC,CASSMRTPPYEQYF,-,TRBV28,-,TRBJ2-7,14
TGTGCCAGCAGTGACGGGTACAACACAGATACGCAGTATTTT,CASSDGYNTDTQYF,-,TRBV6-4,-,TRBJ2-3,14
TGTGCCAGCAGCGAGAGGACAGACCTTTATACGGATTACGAGCAGTACTTC,CASSERTDLYTDYEQYF,-,TRBV28,-,TRBJ2-7,17
TGCGCCAGCAGCCCGCTAGCGAATCAAGAGACCCAGTACTTC,CASSPLANQETQYF,-,TRBV5-1,-,TRBJ2-5,14
TGTGCCAGCTCACCACTCGACAGGGGAAACACCATATATTTT,CASSPLDRGNTIYF,-,TRBV18,many,TRBJ1-3,14
TGTGCCTATGGTAGGGGGAACACTGAAGCTTTCTTT,CAYGRGNTEAFF,-,TRBV30,few,TRBJ1-1,12
TGTGCCAGCAGTGAAGGACTAGAGCGGTTCACAGATACGCAGTATTTT,CASSEGLERFTDTQYF,-,TRBV6-1,once,TRBJ2-3,16
TGTGCCAGCAGCTTAGAGGGGCAAGAGACCCAGTACTTC,CASSLEGQETQYF,-,TRBV7-9,-,TRBJ2-5,13
TGCGCCAGCAGCCAAGAGTTCGGGGCGGGAGTAAGAGATACGCAGTATTTT,CASSQEFGAGVRDTQYF,TRBD2,TRBV4-1,few,TRBJ2-3,17
TGTGCCAGCAGCTTGGGCGGGAGGCGGGGAACAGATACGCAGTATTTT,CASSLGGRRGTDTQYF,TRBD2,TRBV7-8,few,TRBJ2-3,16
TGTGCCAGCAGTCCCCAAGGGACAGGGGCGGATACGCAGTATTTT,CASSPQGTGADTQYF,TRBD1,TRBV28,-,TRBJ2-3,15
TGTGCCAGCTCCCGCCTAGCGGCTAGCACAGATACGCAGTATTTT,CASSRLAASTDTQYF,TRBD2,TRBV18,-,TRBJ2-3,15
TGTGCCAGCAGTTTAAGGAATACATTTTCACAGGGGGGGTGGGGCAATCAGCCCCAGCATTTT,CASSLRNTFSQGGWGNQPQHF,TRBD1,TRBV27,-,TRBJ1-5,21
TGCAGTGCTAGTCTTAGCACTGAAGCTTTCTTT,CSASLSTEAFF,-,TRBV20-1,-,TRBJ1-1,11
TGCAGCGTTGAAGATCCGCGGGCTCGTTATGGCTACACCTTC,CSVEDPRARYGYTF,-,TRBV29-1,-,TRBJ1-2,14
TGTGCCAGCTCACCCACCCAAGCGTACGACAGTAACACTGAAGCTTTCTTT,CASSPTQAYDSNTEAFF,-,TRBV18,-,TRBJ1-1,17
TGTGCCAGCAGCGTCCAAGGGGCGGTGGGAACAGATACGCAGTATTTT,CASSVQGAVGTDTQYF,-,TRBV9,-,TRBJ2-3,16
TGTGCCCAGGGCAGGGAACAGGGCGTTGTGGGGGACACTGAAGCTTTCTTT,CAQGREQGVVGDTEAFF,-,TRBV2,-,TRBJ1-1,17
TGCGCCAGCAGCCGGAAGGTTCTAGAGACCCAGTACTTC,CASSRKVLETQYF,-,TRBV5-1,-,TRBJ2-5,13
TGTGCCAGCAGCCCAGCGGGGGAAGGTTTAAATGAAAAACTGTTTTTT,CASSPAGEGLNEKLFF,-,TRBV5-4,-,TRBJ1-4,16
TGTGCCAGTAGTCCCCACACGGGGGGTATGGGCCAGCCCCAGCATTTT,CASSPHTGGMGQPQHF,-,TRBV19,-,TRBJ1-5,16
TGTGCCAGCAGTGAGGCTATGACTAGCGGGATAAGCACAGATACGCAGTATTTT,CASSEAMTSGISTDTQYF,TRBD2,TRBV6-1,-,TRBJ2-3,18
TGTGCCGCAGGGTTAGCGGGAGGTATGGATGAGCAGTTCTTC,CAAGLAGGMDEQFF,TRBD2,TRBV6-1,-,TRBJ2-1,14
TGTGCCAGCAGCTTATCCGGACTTGACTACGAGCAGTACTTC,CASSLSGLDYEQYF,-,TRBV11-3,-,TRBJ2-7,14
TGTGCCAGCAGTTTACAGCGGGAGGGGACAGATACGCAGTATTTT,CASSLQREGTDTQYF,TRBD2,TRBV27,-,TRBJ2-3,15
TGTGCCAGCAGTTTTGTGCCGGTGATTAATGAAAAACTGTTTTTT,CASSFVPVINEKLFF,-,TRBV27,-,TRBJ1-4,15